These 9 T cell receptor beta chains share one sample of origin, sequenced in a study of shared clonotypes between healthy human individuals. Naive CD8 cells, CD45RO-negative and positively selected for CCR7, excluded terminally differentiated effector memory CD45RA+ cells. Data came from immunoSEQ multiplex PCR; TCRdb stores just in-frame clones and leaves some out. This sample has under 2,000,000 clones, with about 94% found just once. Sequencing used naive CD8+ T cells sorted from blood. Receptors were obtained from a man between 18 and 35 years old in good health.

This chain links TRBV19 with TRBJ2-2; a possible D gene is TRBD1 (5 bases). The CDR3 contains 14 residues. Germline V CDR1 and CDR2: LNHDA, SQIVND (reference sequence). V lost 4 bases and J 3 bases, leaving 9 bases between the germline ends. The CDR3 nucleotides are TGTGCCAGTAGTACTGGGGCTTACACCGGGGAGCTGTTTTTT. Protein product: CASSTGAYTGELFF.

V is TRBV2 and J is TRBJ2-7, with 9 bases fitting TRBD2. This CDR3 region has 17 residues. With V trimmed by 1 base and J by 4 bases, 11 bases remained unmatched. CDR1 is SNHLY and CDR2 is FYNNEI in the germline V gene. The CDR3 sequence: CASSEDSLASGVYEQYF. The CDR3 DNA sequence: TGTGCCAGCAGTGAAGACTCCCTGGCTAGCGGGGTGTACGAGCAGTACTTC.

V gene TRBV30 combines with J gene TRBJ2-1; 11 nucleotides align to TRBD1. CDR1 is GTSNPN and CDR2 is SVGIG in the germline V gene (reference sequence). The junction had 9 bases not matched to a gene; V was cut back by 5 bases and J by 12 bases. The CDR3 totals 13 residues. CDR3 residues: CAWDLGTGGLQFF. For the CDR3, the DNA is TGTGCCTGGGACCTGGGGACAGGGGGTCTGCAGTTCTTC. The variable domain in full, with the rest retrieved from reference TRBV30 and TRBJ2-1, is SQTIHQWPATLVQPVGSPLSLECTVEGTSNPNLYWYRQAAGRGLQLLFYSVGIGQISSEVPQNLSASRPQDRQFILSSKKLLLSDSGFYLCAWDLGTGGLQFFGPGTRLTVL.

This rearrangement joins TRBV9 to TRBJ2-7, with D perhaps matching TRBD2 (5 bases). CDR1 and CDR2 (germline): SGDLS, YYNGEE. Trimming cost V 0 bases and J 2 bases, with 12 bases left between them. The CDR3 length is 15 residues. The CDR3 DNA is TGTGCCAGCAGCGTAGGAAGCAGCGGCGCCTACGAGCAGTACTTC. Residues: CASSVGSSGAYEQYF.

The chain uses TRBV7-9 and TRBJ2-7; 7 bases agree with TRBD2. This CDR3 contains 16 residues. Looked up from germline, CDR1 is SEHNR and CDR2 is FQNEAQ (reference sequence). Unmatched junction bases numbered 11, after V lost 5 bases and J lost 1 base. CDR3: CASSPPRGLSSYEQYF. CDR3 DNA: TGTGCCAGCAGCCCTCCCCGGGGACTATCTTCCTACGAGCAGTACTTC. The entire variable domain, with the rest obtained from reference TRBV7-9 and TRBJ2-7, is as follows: DTGVSQNPRHKITKRGQNVTFRCDPISEHNRLYWYRQTLGQGPEFLTYFQNEAQLEKSRLLSDRFSAERPKGSFSTLEIQRTEQGDSAMYLCASSPPRGLSSYEQYFGPGTRLTVT.

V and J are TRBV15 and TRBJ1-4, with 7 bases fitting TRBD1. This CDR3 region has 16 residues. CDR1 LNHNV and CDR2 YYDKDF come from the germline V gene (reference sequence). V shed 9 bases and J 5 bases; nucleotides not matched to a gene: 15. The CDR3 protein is CATPEISGQRNEKLFF. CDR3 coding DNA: TGTGCCACACCGGAAATTTCGGGACAGCGAAATGAAAAACTGTTTTTT.

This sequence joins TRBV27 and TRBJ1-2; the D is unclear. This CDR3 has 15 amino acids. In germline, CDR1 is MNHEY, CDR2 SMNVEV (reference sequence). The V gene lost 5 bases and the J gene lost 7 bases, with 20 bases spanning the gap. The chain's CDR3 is CASSPSVGGFLGYTF. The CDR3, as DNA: TGTGCCAGCAGTCCCTCCGTCGGAGGGTTTCTTGGCTACACCTTC.

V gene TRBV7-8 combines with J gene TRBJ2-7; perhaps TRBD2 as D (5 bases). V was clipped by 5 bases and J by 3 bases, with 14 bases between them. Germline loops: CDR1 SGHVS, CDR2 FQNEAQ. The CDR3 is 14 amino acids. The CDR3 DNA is TGTGCCAGCAGCCCCCCGTACGAGGGCTACGAGCAGTACTTC. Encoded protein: CASSPPYEGYEQYF.

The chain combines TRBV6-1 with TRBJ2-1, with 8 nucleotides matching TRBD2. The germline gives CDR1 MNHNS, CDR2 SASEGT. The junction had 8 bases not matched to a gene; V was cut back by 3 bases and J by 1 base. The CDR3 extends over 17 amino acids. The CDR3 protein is CASSDLGGGRSYNEQFF. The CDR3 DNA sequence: TGTGCCAGCAGTGACCTTGGGGGCGGGAGGTCCTACAATGAGCAGTTCTTC.